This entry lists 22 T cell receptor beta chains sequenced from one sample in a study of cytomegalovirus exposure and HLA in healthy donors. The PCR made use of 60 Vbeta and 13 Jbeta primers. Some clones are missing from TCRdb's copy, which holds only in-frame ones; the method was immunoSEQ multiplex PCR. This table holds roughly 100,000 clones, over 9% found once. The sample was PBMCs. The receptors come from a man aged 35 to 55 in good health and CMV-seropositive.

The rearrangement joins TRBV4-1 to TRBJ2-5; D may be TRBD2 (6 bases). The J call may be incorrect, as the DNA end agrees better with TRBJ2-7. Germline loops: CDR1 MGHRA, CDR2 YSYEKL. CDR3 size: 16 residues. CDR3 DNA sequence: TGCGCCAGCAGCCAAGAAGGTGGGAGGCCCTCCTACGAGCAGTACTTC. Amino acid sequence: CASSQEGGRPSYEQYF.

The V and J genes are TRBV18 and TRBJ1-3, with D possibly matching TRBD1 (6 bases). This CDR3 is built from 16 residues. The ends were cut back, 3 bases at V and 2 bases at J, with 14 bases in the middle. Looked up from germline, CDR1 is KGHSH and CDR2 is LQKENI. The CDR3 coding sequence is TGTGCCAGCTCACCGACAGGTTCCATGCCTGGAAACACCATATATTTT. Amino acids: CASSPTGSMPGNTIYF.

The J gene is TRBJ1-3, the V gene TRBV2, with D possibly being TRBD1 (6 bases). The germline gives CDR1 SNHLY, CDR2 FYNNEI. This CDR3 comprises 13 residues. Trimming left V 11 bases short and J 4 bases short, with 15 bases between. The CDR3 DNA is TGTGCCTCCAAACAGGGAATCGGAAACACCATATATTTT. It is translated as CASKQGIGNTIYF.

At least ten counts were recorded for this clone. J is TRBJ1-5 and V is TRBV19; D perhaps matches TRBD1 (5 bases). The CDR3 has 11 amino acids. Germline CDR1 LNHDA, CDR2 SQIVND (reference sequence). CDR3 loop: CASGSDQPQHF. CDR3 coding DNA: TGTGCGTCAGGGTCGGACCAGCCCCAGCATTTT.

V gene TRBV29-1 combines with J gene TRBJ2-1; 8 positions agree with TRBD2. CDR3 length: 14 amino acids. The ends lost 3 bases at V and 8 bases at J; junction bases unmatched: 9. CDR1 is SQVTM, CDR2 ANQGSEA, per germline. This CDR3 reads CSVDFLAGRYEQFF. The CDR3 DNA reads TGCAGCGTTGATTTCTTAGCGGGACGATATGAGCAGTTCTTC.

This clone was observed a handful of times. The CDR3 loop reads CASSSHSGGGTDTQYF. CDR3 nucleotides: TGCGCCAGCAGCTCGCATAGCGGGGGGGGCACAGATACGCAGTATTTT. V is TRBV5-1 and J is TRBJ2-3, with TRBD2 matching over 11 bases. The germline V gene encodes CDR1 SGHRS and CDR2 YFSETQ. J was trimmed by 1 base and V by 3 bases; bases with no gene match: 4. The CDR3 spans 16 residues.

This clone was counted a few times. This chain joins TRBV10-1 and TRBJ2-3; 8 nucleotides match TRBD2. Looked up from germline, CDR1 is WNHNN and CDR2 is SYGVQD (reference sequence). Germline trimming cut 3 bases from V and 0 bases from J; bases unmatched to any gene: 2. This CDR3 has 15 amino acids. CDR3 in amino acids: CASSDPSGSTDTQYF. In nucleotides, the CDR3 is TGCGCCAGCAGTGATCCTAGCGGGAGCACAGATACGCAGTATTTT.

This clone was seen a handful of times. The CDR3 sequence: CASRGQGAYEQYF. In DNA, the CDR3 is TGTGCCAGCAGAGGACAGGGGGCTTACGAGCAGTACTTC. The chain links TRBV11-2 to TRBJ2-7, with 11 nucleotides matching TRBD1. Trimming at V came to 6 bases and at J to 4 bases, leaving 2 bases not matched to a gene. The CDR3 loop spans 13 amino acids. Germline V gene sequence: CDR1 SGHAT, CDR2 FQNNGV.

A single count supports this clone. The CDR3 reads CASSLGGGQFF. CDR3 coding DNA: TGTGCCAGCAGCTTAGGAGGGGGGCAGTTCTTC. V gene TRBV7-9 combines with J gene TRBJ2-1; tentative D call: TRBD1 (6 bases). The germline V gene has CDR1 SEHNR and CDR2 FQNEAQ (reference sequence). The CDR3 spans 11 residues. V dropped 1 base and J dropped 12 bases, with 7 bases sitting between them.

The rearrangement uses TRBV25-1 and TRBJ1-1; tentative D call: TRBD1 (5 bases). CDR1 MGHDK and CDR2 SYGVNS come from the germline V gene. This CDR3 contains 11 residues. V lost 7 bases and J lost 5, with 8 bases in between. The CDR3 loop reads CASKGLTEAFF. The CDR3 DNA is TGTGCCAGCAAGGGGTTAACTGAAGCTTTCTTT.

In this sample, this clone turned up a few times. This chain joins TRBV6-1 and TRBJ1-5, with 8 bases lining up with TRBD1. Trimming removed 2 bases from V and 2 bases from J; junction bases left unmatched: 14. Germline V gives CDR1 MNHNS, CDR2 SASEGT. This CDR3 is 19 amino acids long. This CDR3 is CASSEHRDTGGTGNQPQHF. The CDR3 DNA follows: TGTGCCAGCAGTGAACACCGGGACACAGGGGGGACGGGCAATCAGCCCCAGCATTTT.

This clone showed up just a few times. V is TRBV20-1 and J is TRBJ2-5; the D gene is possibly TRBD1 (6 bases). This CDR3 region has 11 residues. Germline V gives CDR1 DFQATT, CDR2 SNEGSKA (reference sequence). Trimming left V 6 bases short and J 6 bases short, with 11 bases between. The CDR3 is CSAAQGKTQYF. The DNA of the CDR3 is TGCAGTGCCGCACAGGGAAAGACCCAGTACTTC.

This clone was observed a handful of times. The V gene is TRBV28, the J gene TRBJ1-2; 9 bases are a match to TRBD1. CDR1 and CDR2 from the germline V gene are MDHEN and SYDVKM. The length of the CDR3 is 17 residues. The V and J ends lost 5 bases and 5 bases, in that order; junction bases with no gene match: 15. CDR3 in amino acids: CASSLIQGASGRYGYTF. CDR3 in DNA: TGTGCCAGCAGTCTGATACAGGGGGCATCTGGGAGGTATGGCTACACCTTC.

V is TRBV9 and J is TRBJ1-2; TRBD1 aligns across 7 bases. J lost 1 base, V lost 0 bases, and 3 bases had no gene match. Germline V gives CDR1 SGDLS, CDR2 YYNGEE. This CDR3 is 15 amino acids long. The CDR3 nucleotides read TGTGCCAGCAGCGTAGACCAGGGGGTTAACTATGGCTACACCTTC. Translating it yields CASSVDQGVNYGYTF.

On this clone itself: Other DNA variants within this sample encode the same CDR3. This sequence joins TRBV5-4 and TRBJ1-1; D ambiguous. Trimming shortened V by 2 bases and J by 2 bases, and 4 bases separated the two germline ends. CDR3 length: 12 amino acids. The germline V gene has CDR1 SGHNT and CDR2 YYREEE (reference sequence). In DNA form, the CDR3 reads TGTGCCAGCAGCTTTAAAAACACTGAAGCTTTCTTT. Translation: CASSFKNTEAFF.

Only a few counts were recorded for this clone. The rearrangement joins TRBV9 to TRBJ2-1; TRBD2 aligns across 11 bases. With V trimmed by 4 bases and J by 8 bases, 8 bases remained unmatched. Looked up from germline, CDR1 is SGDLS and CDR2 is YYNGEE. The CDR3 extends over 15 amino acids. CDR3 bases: TGTGCCAGCAGCACATTAGCGGGAGGGTTGGATGAGCAGTTCTTC. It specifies CASSTLAGGLDEQFF.

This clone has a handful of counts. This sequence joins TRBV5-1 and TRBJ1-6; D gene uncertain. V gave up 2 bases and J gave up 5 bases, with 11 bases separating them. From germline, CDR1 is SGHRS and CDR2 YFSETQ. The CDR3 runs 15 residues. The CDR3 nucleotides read TGCGCCAGCAGCTTTCGTCTCCCCGATAATTCACCCCTCCACTTT. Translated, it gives CASSFRLPDNSPLHF.

The CDR3 DNA sequence: TGCGCCAGCAGCCAAGGAGGGGCGGGAGGGTACAATGAGCAGTTCTTC. Its protein is CASSQGGAGGYNEQFF. V is TRBV4-3 and J is TRBJ2-1; 9 bases line up with TRBD2. This CDR3 is built from 16 residues. Germline loops: CDR1 LGHNA, CDR2 YSLEER. V gave up 1 base and J gave up 4 bases; unmatched junction bases: 5.

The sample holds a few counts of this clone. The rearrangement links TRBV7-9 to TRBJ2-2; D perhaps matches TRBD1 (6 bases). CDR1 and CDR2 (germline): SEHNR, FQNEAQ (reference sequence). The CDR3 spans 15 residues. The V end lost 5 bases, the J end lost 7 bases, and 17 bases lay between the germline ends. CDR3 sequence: CASSTDRLPLGELFF. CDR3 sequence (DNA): TGTGCCAGCAGCACCGACAGGCTACCTCTCGGGGAGCTGTTTTTT.

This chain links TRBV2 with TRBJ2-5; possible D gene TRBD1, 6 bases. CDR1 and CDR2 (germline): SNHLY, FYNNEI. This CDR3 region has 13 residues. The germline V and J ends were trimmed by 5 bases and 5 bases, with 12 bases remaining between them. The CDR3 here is CASSSQGFETQYF. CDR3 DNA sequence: TGTGCCAGCAGTTCCCAGGGGTTCGAGACCCAGTACTTC.

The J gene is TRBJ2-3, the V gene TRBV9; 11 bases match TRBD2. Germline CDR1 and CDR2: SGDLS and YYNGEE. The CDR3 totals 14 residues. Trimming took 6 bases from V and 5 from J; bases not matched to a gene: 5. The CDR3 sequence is CASNRLAGLDTQYF. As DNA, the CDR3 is TGTGCCAGCAACCGACTAGCGGGACTAGATACGCAGTATTTT.

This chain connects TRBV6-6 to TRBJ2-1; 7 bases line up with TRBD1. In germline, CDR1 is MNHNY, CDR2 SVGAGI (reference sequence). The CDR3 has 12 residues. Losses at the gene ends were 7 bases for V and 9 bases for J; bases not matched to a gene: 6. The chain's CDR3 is CASTNPGGEQFF. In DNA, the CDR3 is TGTGCCAGCACTAACCCAGGGGGTGAGCAGTTCTTC.